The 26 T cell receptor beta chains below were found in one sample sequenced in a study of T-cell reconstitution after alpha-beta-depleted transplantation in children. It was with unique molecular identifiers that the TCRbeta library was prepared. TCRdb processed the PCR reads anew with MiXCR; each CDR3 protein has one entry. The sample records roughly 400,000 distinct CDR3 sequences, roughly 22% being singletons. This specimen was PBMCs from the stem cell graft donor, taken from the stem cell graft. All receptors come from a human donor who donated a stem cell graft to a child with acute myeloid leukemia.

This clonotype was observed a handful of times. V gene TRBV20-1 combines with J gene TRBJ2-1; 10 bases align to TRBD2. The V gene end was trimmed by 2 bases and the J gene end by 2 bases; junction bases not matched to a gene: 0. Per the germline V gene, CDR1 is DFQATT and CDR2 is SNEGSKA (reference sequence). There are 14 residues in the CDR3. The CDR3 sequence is CSARLAGAYNEQFF. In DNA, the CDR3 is TGCAGTGCTAGACTAGCGGGAGCCTACAATGAGCAGTTCTTC.

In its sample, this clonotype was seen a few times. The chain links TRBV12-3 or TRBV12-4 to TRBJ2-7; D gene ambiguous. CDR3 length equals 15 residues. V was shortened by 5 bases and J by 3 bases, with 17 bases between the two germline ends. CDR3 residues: CASSAPGRAFYEQYF. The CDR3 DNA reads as TGTGCCAGCAGTGCGCCGGGCCGTGCTTTCTACGAGCAGTACTTC.

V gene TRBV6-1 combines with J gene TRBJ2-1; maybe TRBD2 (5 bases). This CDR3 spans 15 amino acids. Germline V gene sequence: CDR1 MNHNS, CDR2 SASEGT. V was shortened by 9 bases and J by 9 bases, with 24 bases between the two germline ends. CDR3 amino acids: CARLPSIHIRGEQFF. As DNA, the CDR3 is TGTGCCAGATTGCCCTCAATCCATATACGGGGTGAGCAGTTCTTC.

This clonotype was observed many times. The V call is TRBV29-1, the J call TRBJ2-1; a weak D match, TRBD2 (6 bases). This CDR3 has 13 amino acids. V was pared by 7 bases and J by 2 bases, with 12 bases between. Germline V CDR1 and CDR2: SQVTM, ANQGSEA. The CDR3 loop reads CSGDRGAYNEQFF. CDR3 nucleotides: TGCAGCGGGGACCGCGGGGCCTACAATGAGCAGTTCTTC.

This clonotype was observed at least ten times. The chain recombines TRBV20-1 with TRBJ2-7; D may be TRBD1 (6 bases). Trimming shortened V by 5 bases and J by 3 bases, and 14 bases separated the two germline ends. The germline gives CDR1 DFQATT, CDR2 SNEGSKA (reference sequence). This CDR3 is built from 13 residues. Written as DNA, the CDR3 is TGCAGTGCTCGGGCAGGGGAACTCTACGAGCAGTACTTC. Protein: CSARAGELYEQYF.

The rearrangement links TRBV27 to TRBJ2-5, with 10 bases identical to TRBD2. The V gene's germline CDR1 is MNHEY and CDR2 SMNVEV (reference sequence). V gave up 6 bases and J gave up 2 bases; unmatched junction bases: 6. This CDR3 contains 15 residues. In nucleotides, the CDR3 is TGTGCCAGCAGCTACCTAGCGGGGGTGCAAGAGACCCAGTACTTC. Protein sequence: CASSYLAGVQETQYF.

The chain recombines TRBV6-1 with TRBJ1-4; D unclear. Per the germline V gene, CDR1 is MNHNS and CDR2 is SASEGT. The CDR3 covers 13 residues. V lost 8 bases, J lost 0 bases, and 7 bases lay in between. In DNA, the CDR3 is TGTGCCAGCTACAGTGCAACTAATGAAAAACTGTTTTTT. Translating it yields CASYSATNEKLFF.

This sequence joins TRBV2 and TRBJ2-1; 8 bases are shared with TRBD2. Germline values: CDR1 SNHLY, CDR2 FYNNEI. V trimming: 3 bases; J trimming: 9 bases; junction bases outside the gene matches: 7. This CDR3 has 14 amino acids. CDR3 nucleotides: TGTGCCAGCAGTGACGAAGCGGGAGACGGTGAGCAGTTCTTC. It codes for CASSDEAGDGEQFF.

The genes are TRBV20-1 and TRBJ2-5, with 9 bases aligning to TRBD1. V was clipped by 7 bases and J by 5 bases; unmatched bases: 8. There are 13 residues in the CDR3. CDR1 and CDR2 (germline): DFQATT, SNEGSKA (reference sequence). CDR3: CSVKTGGSETQYF. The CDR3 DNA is TGCAGTGTGAAGACAGGGGGGAGCGAGACCCAGTACTTC.

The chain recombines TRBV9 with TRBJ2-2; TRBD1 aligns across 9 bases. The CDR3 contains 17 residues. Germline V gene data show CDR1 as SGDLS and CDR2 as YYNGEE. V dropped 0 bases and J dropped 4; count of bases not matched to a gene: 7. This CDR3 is CASSVALSGQGTGELFF. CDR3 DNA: TGTGCCAGCAGCGTAGCGTTATCGGGACAGGGCACCGGGGAGCTGTTTTTT.

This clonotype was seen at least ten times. This chain's CDR3 is CASTDKLEVTQYF. DNA of the CDR3: TGTGCCAGCACCGACAAGTTGGAGGTTACGCAGTATTTT. The chain recombines TRBV27 with TRBJ2-3, with D possibly TRBD2 on 5 matching bases. The CDR3 extends over 13 amino acids. Trimming took off 7 bases at V and 8 bases at J, with 16 bases between the two ends. Germline-derived CDR1 and CDR2 are MNHEY and SMNVEV (reference sequence).

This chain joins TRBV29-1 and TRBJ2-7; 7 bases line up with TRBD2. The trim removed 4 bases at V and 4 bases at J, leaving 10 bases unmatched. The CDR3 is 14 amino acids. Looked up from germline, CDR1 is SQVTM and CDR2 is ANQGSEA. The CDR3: CSVAPRGEGYEQYF. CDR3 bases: TGCAGCGTTGCCCCTCGGGGGGAAGGGTACGAGCAGTACTTC.

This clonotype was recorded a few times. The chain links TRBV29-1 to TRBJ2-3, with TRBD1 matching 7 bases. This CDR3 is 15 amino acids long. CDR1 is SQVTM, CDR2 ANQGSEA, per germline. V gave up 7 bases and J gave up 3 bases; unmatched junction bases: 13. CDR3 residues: CSAYLVDRRTDTQYF. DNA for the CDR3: TGCAGCGCGTATTTAGTGGACAGGCGGACAGATACGCAGTATTTT.

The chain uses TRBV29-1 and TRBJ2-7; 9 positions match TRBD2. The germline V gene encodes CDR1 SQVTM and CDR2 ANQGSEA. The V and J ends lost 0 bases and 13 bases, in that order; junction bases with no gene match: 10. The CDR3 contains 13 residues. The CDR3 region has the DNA TGCAGCGTTGAAGATCAGTGGCGGGGACTAGCCTACTTC. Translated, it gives CSVEDQWRGLAYF.

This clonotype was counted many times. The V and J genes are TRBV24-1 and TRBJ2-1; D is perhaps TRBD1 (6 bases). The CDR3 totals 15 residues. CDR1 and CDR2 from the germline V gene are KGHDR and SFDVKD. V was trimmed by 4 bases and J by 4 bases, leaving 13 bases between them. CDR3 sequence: CATSDAIGQYNEQFF. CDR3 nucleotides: TGTGCCACCAGTGACGCTATTGGACAGTACAATGAGCAGTTCTTC.

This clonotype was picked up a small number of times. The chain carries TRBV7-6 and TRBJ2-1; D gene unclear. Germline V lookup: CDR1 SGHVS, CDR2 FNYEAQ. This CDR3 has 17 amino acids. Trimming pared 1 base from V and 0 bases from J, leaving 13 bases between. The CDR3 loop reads CASSLGPPGSSYNEQFF. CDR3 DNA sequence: TGTGCCAGCAGCTTAGGGCCCCCGGGTAGCTCCTACAATGAGCAGTTCTTC. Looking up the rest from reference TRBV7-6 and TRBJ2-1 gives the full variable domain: GAGVSQSPRYKVTKRGQDVALRCDPISGHVSLYWYRQALGQGPEFLTYFNYEAQQDKSGLPNDRFSAERPEGSISTLTIQRTEQRDSAMYRCASSLGPPGSSYNEQFFGPGTRLTVL.

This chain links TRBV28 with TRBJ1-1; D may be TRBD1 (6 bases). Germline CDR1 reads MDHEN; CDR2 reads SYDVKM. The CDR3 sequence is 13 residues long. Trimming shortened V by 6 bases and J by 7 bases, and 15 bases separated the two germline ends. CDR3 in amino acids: CASREGGVGEAFF. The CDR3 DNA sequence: TGTGCCAGCAGAGAAGGGGGTGTCGGTGAAGCTTTCTTT.

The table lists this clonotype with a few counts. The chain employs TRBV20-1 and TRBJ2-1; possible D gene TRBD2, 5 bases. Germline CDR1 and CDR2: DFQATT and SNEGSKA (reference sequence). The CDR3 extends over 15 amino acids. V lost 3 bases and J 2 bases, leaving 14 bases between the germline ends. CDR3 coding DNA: TGCAGTGCTAGTCGGTGGACTCCGCCCTACAATGAGCAGTTCTTC. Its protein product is CSASRWTPPYNEQFF.

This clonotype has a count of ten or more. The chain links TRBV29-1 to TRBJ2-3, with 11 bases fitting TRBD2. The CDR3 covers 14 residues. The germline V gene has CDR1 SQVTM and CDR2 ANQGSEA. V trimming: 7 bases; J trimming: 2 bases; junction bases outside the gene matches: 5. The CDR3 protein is CSALAGGHTDTQYF. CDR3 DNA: TGCAGCGCCCTAGCGGGGGGTCACACAGATACGCAGTATTTT.

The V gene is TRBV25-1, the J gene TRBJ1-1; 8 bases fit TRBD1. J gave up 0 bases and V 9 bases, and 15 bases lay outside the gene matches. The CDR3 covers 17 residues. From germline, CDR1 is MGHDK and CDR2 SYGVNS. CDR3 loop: CASSPSGQGPLNTEAFF. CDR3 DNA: TGTGCCAGTAGTCCCTCCGGACAGGGACCCCTGAACACTGAAGCTTTCTTT.

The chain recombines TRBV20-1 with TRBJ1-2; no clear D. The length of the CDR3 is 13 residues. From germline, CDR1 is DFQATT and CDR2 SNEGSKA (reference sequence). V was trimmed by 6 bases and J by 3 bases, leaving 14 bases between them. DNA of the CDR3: TGCAGTGCCCACGCGAAAGACTACTATGGCTACACCTTC. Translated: CSAHAKDYYGYTF.

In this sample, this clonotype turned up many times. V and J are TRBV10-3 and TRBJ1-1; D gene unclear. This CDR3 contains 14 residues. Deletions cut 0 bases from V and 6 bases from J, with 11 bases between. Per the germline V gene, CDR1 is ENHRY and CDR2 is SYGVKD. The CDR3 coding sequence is TGTGCCATCAGTGAGTCGGGTCAGTTCCCTGAAGCTTTCTTT. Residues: CAISESGQFPEAFF.

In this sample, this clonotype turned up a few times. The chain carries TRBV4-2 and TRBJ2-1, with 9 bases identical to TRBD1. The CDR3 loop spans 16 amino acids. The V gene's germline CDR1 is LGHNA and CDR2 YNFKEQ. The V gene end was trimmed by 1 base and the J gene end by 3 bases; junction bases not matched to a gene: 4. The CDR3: CASSQAGTGNYNEQFF. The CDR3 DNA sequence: TGTGCCAGCAGCCAAGCCGGGACAGGGAACTACAATGAGCAGTTCTTC.

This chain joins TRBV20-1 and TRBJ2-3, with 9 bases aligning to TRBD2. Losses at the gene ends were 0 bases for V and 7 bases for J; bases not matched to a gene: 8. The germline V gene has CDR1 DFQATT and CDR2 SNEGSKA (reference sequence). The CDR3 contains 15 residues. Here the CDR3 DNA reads TGCAGTGCTAGAGATCCCGCGGGAGGGAGGTATACGCAGTATTTT. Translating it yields CSARDPAGGRYTQYF.

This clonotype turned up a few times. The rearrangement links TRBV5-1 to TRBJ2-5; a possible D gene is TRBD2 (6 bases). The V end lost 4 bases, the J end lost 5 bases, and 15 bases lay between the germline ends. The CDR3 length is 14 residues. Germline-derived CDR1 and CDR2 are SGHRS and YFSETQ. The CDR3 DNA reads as TGCGCCAGCAGCCTACGGGAGATTGAGGAGACCCAGTACTTC. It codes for CASSLREIEETQYF.

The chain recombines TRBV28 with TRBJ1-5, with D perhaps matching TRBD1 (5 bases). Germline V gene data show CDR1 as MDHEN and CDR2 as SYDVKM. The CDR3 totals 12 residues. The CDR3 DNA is TGTGCTTCGGGACTGAGCAATCAGCCCCAGCATTTT. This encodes CASGLSNQPQHF.